One and the same sample provided the 23 T cell receptor beta chains below, sequenced in a study of B cell selection in AIRE deficiency (dated by TCRdb to between 2018 and 2021). Library preparation was by the immunoSEQ multiplex PCR assay. This immuneACCESS table, as held by TCRdb, lists in-frame sequences with V and J called but not all clones. Of the missing ones, under half trace to an unresolved V gene in checked studies; the others have no known cause. This sample comprises 20,000 to 25,000 clones, roughly 97% of them detected only once. Of the sample, roughly 0.3% falls within the top ten clones. Conventional CD4 T cells were sorted as CD4+CD127+ cells. Sequencing was carried out using conventional CD4+ T cells sorted from PBMCs. These receptors all stem from a human donor with AIRE deficiency.

The genes are TRBV6-5 and TRBJ2-5; 8 positions agree with TRBD2. CDR3 size: 15 residues. Trimming removed 2 bases from V and 3 bases from J; junction bases left unmatched: 5. Germline V CDR1 and CDR2: MNHEY, SVGAGI. In nucleotides, the CDR3 is TGTGCCAGCAGTTACGAATTAGCGGGGAAAGAGACCCAGTACTTC. This translates into CASSYELAGKETQYF.

This chain joins TRBV4-1 and TRBJ1-1; D gene unclear. V was trimmed by 4 bases and J by 3 bases, leaving 6 bases between them. There are 12 residues in the CDR3. The germline V gene encodes CDR1 MGHRA and CDR2 YSYEKL. For the CDR3, the DNA is TGCGCCAGCAGCCGAACCCACACTGAAGCTTTCTTT. Translation gives CASSRTHTEAFF.

The rearrangement links TRBV7-2 to TRBJ2-7, with D possibly TRBD1 on 6 matching bases. V was pared by 3 bases and J by 2 bases, with 8 bases between. This CDR3 region has 13 residues. Looked up from germline, CDR1 is SGHTA and CDR2 is FQGNSA. The CDR3 DNA reads as TGTGCCAGCAGCTTTAGACAGGCCTACGAGCAGTACTTC. Protein: CASSFRQAYEQYF.

The chain is built from TRBV10-1 and TRBJ2-3; 7 bases line up with TRBD1. CDR1 and CDR2 (germline): WNHNN, SYGVQD (reference sequence). V lost 6 bases to trimming and J lost 6 bases; unmatched junction nucleotides: 12. The CDR3 spans 15 residues. The CDR3 DNA sequence: TGCGCCAGCAGAGTGACAGGGTTGGCGTTGGATACGCAGTATTTT. Its translation is CASRVTGLALDTQYF.

This clone has just one count. V is TRBV7-9 and J is TRBJ2-1; maybe TRBD1 (7 bases). V dropped 5 bases and J dropped 7 bases, with 12 bases sitting between them. The V gene's germline CDR1 is SEHNR and CDR2 FQNEAQ (reference sequence). The CDR3 spans 13 residues. The DNA for the CDR3 is TGTGCCAGCAGCCCAGGGGGGCTGAATGAGCAGTTCTTC. Its translation is CASSPGGLNEQFF.

CDR3 sequence reads: CASGLPLRKTFGNTIYF. The CDR3 bases are TGTGCTAGTGGTTTGCCCCTCCGGAAGACTTTTGGAAACACCATATATTTT. The chain carries TRBV12-5 and TRBJ1-3; D uncertain. CDR3 length: 17 amino acids. Germline loops: CDR1 LGHNT, CDR2 FRNRAP. Deletions cut 2 bases from V and 3 bases from J, with 17 bases between.

The chain joins TRBV19 to TRBJ2-3; D is possibly TRBD1 (6 bases). V shed 3 bases and J shed 6 bases, with 13 bases lying between them. CDR1 is LNHDA, CDR2 SQIVND, per germline (reference sequence). This CDR3 contains 14 residues. The CDR3 coding sequence is TGTGCCAGTAGTATTGGTCAGGGGACGGATACGCAGTATTTT. It specifies CASSIGQGTDTQYF.

This clone has only one observation. The chain combines TRBV11-2 with TRBJ1-2; weak D call: TRBD1 (6 bases). The V gene lost 0 bases and the J gene lost 8 bases, with 10 bases spanning the gap. The CDR3 is 13 residues long. Germline V lookup: CDR1 SGHAT, CDR2 FQNNGV. For the CDR3, the DNA is TGTGCCAGCAGCTTAGATAATGGGGGCGGCTACACCTTC. Protein sequence: CASSLDNGGGYTF.

The chain recombines TRBV5-1 with TRBJ2-5; 7 bases fit TRBD2. The CDR3 totals 13 residues. V trimming: 2 bases; J trimming: 3 bases; junction bases outside the gene matches: 1. Germline CDR1 SGHRS, CDR2 YFSETQ. The CDR3 DNA follows: TGCGCCAGCAGCTTCCTAGCGGAAGAGACCCAGTACTTC. Amino acids: CASSFLAEETQYF. The whole variable domain, filled in from reference TRBV5-1 and TRBJ2-5, reads KAGVTQTPRYLIKTRGQQVTLSCSPISGHRSVSWYQQTPGQGLQFLFEYFSETQRNKGNFPGRFSGRQFSNSRSEMNVSTLELGDSALYLCASSFLAEETQYFGPGTRLLVL.

The rearrangement uses TRBV4-1 and TRBJ1-2; D unresolved. Germline CDR1 MGHRA, CDR2 YSYEKL. This CDR3 has 15 amino acids. With 0 bases removed from V and 0 bases from J, the gap between germline ends came to 8 bases. CDR3 coding DNA: TGCGCCAGCAGCCAAGATCAGACACCTAACTATGGCTACACCTTC. It specifies CASSQDQTPNYGYTF.

The rearrangement uses TRBV5-1 and TRBJ2-3; D is uncertain. This CDR3 is 15 amino acids long. V was cut by 4 bases and J by 1 base, with 13 bases left in between. The germline V gene has CDR1 SGHRS and CDR2 YFSETQ. The CDR3 DNA sequence: TGCGCCAGCAGCGGAACAGTCCTACGCACAGATACGCAGTATTTT. Amino acids: CASSGTVLRTDTQYF.

The chain recombines TRBV2 with TRBJ2-5, with TRBD2 matching over 16 bases. The V gene end was trimmed by 7 bases and the J gene end by 5 bases; junction bases not matched to a gene: 13. The CDR3 is made up of 18 amino acids. Germline CDR1 is SNHLY and CDR2 is FYNNEI. CDR3 sequence reads: CASTKGGLAGGMAETQYF. The CDR3, as DNA: TGTGCCAGCACCAAAGGGGGACTAGCGGGAGGGATGGCGGAGACCCAGTACTTC.

V and J are TRBV7-2 and TRBJ2-7; TRBD2 is a possible D gene (6 bases). Germline values: CDR1 SGHTA, CDR2 FQGNSA. The CDR3 has 12 residues. Trimming took off 5 bases at V and 5 bases at J, with 10 bases between the two ends. The CDR3 spells CASSPGLNEQYF. The CDR3, as DNA: TGTGCCAGCAGCCCAGGACTAAACGAGCAGTACTTC.

The rearrangement uses TRBV18 and TRBJ2-1; D is perhaps TRBD1 or TRBD2 (5 bases each). The CDR3 has 15 amino acids. The V gene lost 2 bases and the J gene lost 4 bases, with 12 bases spanning the gap. The germline gives CDR1 KGHSH, CDR2 LQKENI. The CDR3 loop reads CASSPNGAQYNEQFF. The CDR3 nucleotides read TGTGCCAGCTCACCAAACGGGGCCCAGTACAATGAGCAGTTCTTC.

The chain uses TRBV7-9 and TRBJ1-6; D remains unclear. The V end was cut by 3 bases, the J end by 0 bases, with 6 bases between. The CDR3 runs 15 residues. The germline V gene has CDR1 SEHNR and CDR2 FQNEAQ (reference sequence). CDR3 DNA: TGTGCCAGCAGCTTGCTGAGCTCCTATAATTCACCCCTCCACTTT. It yields the protein CASSLLSSYNSPLHF. Together with reference TRBV7-9 and TRBJ1-6, the CDR3 gives the full variable domain: DTGVSQNPRHKITKRGQNVTFRCDPISEHNRLYWYRQTLGQGPEFLTYFQNEAQLEKSRLLSDRFSAERPKGSFSTLEIQRTEQGDSAMYLCASSLLSSYNSPLHFGNGTRLTVT.

The chain carries TRBV9 and TRBJ1-1; D ambiguous. The germline V gene encodes CDR1 SGDLS and CDR2 YYNGEE. V was cut by 4 bases and J by 4 bases, with 14 bases left in between. The CDR3 contains 14 residues. DNA for the CDR3: TGTGCCAGCAGCCCTCGAGCTTGGGGCACTGAAGCTTTCTTT. It translates to CASSPRAWGTEAFF.

The chain has TRBV7-9 and TRBJ1-3, with TRBD1 matching over 10 bases. The J segment lost 0 bases and the V segment lost 5 bases, leaving 1 base of the junction unmatched. The length of the CDR3 is 15 residues. The germline V gene encodes CDR1 SEHNR and CDR2 FQNEAQ (reference sequence). CDR3 sequence: CASSRTGGSGNTIYF. The CDR3 DNA reads TGTGCCAGCAGCCGGACAGGGGGCTCTGGAAACACCATATATTTT.

The chain has TRBV6-6 and TRBJ1-6; 9 bases match TRBD1. Germline-derived CDR1 and CDR2 are MNHNY and SVGAGI (reference sequence). The trim removed 5 bases at V and 11 bases at J, leaving 10 bases unmatched. The CDR3 totals 15 residues. CDR3 DNA: TGTGCCAGCAGTCTGGGGACAGGGTTGATTCCACCCCTCCACTTT. It yields the protein CASSLGTGLIPPLHF.

This clone occurred once. V is TRBV19 and J is TRBJ1-2; D perhaps matches TRBD1 (5 bases). With 5 bases removed from V and 4 bases from J, the gap between germline ends came to 14 bases. This CDR3 comprises 14 residues. The germline gives CDR1 LNHDA, CDR2 SQIVND (reference sequence). CDR3 sequence reads: CASSSGAGFYGYTF. CDR3 bases: TGTGCCAGTAGTTCTGGGGCCGGCTTCTATGGCTACACCTTC.

V usage is TRBV29-1 and J usage is TRBJ2-7; 10 bases match TRBD1. Unmatched junction bases numbered 5, after V lost 6 bases and J lost 3 bases. CDR1 and CDR2 (germline): SQVTM, ANQGSEA. The CDR3 spans 13 residues. CDR3 DNA sequence: TGCAGCGTCGTGGACAGGGGGGACTACGAGCAGTACTTC. It codes for CSVVDRGDYEQYF.

The gene calls are TRBV27 and TRBJ2-4, with D possibly being TRBD1 (6 bases). The CDR3 runs 15 residues. Germline V lookup: CDR1 MNHEY, CDR2 SMNVEV (reference sequence). The germline V and J ends were trimmed by 2 bases and 8 bases, with 16 bases remaining between them. The CDR3 loop reads CASSLAGFEGDIQYF. CDR3 in DNA: TGTGCCAGCAGTTTAGCCGGGTTCGAGGGGGACATTCAGTACTTC.

The rearrangement links TRBV5-8 to TRBJ1-2; D is ambiguous. The CDR3 consists of 12 residues. V was pared by 5 bases and J by 7 bases, with 12 bases between. Germline assignment: CDR1 SGHTS and CDR2 YDEGEE. CDR3 amino acids: CASRTPTGGYTF. DNA for the CDR3: TGTGCCAGCAGAACCCCTACGGGTGGCTACACCTTC.

The chain links TRBV9 to TRBJ2-1, with no clear D. Germline V CDR1 and CDR2: SGDLS, YYNGEE. This CDR3 comprises 16 residues. V dropped 3 bases and J dropped 2 bases, with 15 bases sitting between them. CDR3 in amino acids: CASSAPSPTTYNEQFF. The CDR3, as DNA: TGTGCCAGCAGCGCCCCCTCCCCAACTACCTACAATGAGCAGTTCTTC.